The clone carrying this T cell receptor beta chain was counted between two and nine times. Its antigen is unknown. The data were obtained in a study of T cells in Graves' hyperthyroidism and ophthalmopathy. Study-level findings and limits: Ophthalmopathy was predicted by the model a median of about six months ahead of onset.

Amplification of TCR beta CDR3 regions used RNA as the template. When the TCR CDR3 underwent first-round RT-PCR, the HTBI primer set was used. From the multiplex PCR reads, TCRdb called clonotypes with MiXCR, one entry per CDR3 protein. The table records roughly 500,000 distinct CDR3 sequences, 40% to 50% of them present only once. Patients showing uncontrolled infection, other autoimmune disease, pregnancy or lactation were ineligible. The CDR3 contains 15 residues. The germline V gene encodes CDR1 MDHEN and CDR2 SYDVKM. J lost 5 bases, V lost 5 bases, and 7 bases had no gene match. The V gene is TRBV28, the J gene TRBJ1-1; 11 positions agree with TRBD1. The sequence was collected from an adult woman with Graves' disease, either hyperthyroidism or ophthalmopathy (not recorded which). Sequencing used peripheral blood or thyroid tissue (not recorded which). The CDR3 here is CASSGQGAAWTEAFF. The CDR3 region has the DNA TGTGCCAGCAGTGGACAGGGGGCAGCGTGGACTGAAGCTTTCTTT.